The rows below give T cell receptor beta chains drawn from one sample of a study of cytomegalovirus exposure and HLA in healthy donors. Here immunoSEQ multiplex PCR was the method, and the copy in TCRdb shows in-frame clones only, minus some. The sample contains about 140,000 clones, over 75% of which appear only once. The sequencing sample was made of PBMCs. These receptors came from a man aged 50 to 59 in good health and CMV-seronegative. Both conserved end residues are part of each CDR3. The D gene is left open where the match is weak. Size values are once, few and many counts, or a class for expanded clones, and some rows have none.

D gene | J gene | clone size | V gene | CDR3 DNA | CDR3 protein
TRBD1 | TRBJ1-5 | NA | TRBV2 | TGTGCCAGCAGCGGGACAGCCGCTAGCAATCAGCCCCAGCATTTT | CASSGTAASNQPQHF
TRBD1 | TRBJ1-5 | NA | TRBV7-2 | TGTGCCAGCAGCTTCTGGGGACAGGGATTTCAGCCCCAGCATTTT | CASSFWGQGFQPQHF
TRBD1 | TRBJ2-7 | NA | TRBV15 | TGTGCCACCAGCAGAGGACAGGGATTCGACGAGCAGTACTTC | CATSRGQGFDEQYF
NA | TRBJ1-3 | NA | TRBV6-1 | TGTGCCAGCAGTGAGGCAGGAGGCTCTGGAAACACCATATATTTT | CASSEAGGSGNTIYF
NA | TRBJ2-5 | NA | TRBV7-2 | TGTGCCAGCAGCCCCAGGGTAGGGGAGACCCAGTACTTC | CASSPRVGETQYF
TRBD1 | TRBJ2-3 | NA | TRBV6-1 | TGTGCCAGCAGACAGGGGCTGCCGACAGATACGCAGTATTTT | CASRQGLPTDTQYF
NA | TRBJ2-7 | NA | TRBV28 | TGTGCCAGCAGTTCCCCCCCCCAGTACGAGCAGTACTTC | CASSSPPQYEQYF
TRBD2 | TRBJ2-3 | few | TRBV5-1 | TGCGCCAGCAGCCAAGGGACTAGCGCAGATACGCAGTATTTT | CASSQGTSADTQYF
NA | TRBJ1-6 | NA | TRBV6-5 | TGTGCCAGCAGTCGGATTACAGGCGGTAATTCACCCCTCCACTTT | CASSRITGGNSPLHF
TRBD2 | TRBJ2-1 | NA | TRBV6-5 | TGTGCCAGCAGTTACGAGACTAGCCGCCCCTACAATGAGCAGTTCTTC | CASSYETSRPYNEQFF
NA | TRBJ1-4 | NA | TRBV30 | TGTGCCTGGAGTGTTCCCGAGAGTGAAAAACTGTTTTTT | CAWSVPESEKLFF
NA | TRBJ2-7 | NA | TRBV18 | TGTGCCAGCTCGCGGGGAAGTATGACCTACGAGCAGTACTTC | CASSRGSMTYEQYF
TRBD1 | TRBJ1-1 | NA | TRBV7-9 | TGTGCGACCAGGGACAGCTCCACTGAAGCTTTCTTT | CATRDSSTEAFF
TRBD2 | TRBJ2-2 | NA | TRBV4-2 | TGTGCCAGCCAACCCGGCCTAGCGGGGGTAGTAAAAATAAACACCGGGGAGCTGTTTTTT | CASQPGLAGVVKINTGELFF
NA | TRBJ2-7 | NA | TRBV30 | TGTGCCTGGAGTCTTCAGGGAGGCGAGCAGTACTTC | CAWSLQGGEQYF
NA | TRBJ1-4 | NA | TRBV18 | TGTGCCAGCCACCGCAATACAGAACCCAAGAATGAAAAACTGTTTTTT | CASHRNTEPKNEKLFF
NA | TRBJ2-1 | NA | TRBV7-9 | TGTGCCAGCAGCCGTTTACTAGGCAATGAGCAGTTCTTC | CASSRLLGNEQFF
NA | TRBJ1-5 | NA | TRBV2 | TGTGCCAGCAGTATGAGCGTCAATCAGCCCCAGCATTTT | CASSMSVNQPQHF
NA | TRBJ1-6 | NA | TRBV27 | TGTGCCAGCGGAAACCAGAGCGGTTCACCCCTCCACTTT | CASGNQSGSPLHF
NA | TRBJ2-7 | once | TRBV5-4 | TGTGCCAGCAGCTTGGCGGCCGGCGGAGGCGAGCAGTACTTC | CASSLAAGGGEQYF
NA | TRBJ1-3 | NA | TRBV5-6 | TGTGCCAGCAGCTCTCGGAACACCATATATTTT | CASSSRNTIYF
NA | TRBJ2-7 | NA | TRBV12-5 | TGTGCTAGTGGTCCTTACGAGAGGGGGACAAAATACGAGCAGTACTTC | CASGPYERGTKYEQYF
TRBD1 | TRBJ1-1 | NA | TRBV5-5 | TGTGCCAGCAGCCCCGGACAGGGTAGAACTGAAGCTTTCTTT | CASSPGQGRTEAFF
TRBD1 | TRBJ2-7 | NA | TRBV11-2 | TGTGCCAGCACTTCCGGGACAGGGTTCTACGAGCAGTACTTC | CASTSGTGFYEQYF
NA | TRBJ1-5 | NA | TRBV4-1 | TGCGCCAGCAGCCAAACACAGGGAAATAGCAATCAGCCCCAGCATTTT | CASSQTQGNSNQPQHF
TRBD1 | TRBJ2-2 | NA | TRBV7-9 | TGTGCCAGCAGCTTAGTGAACAGGGGCATGGCCGGGGAGCTGTTTTTT | CASSLVNRGMAGELFF
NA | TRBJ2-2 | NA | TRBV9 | TGTGCCAGCAGCGTAGGTACAGGGCAGGACACCGGGGAGCTGTTTTTT | CASSVGTGQDTGELFF
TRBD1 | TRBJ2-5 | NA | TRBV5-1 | TGCGCCAGCAGCTATAGACAGGGGGAGACCCAGTACTTC | CASSYRQGETQYF
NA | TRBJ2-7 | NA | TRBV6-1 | TGTGCCAGCAGTGACAACGAGCAGTACTTC | CASSDNEQYF
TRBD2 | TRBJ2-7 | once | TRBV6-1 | TGTGCCAGCAGGGTAGCGGGAGTTACCTCCTACGAGCAGTACTTC | CASRVAGVTSYEQYF
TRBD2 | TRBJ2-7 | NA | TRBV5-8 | TGTGCCAGCAGCTTGAGCGGGGGGGCGTCCTACGAGCAGTACTTC | CASSLSGGASYEQYF
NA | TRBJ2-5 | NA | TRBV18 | TGTGCCAGCTCTGACACGGGACACCGCCAAGAGACCCAGTACTTC | CASSDTGHRQETQYF
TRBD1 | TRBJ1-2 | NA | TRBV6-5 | TGTGCCAGCAGCTACAGGGGGCAGGTCTATGGCTACACCTTC | CASSYRGQVYGYTF
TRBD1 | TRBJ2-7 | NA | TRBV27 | TGTGCCAGCAGTTCACTAAGGGACAGGTACGAGCAGTACTTC | CASSSLRDRYEQYF
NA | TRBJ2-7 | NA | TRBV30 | TGTGCCTGGAGTAAAAGAAATCAAGGACGGGGTTGGGTCGAGCAGTACTTC | CAWSKRNQGRGWVEQYF